This T cell receptor (beta chain) stems from a study of technical replicates of blood from several donors. V was pared by 4 bases and J by 0 bases, with 16 bases between. Germline CDR1 is MGHRA and CDR2 is YSYEKL. The CDR3 runs 18 residues. The assay was immunoSEQ multiplex PCR, and TCRdb's table has in-frame clones only and misses some. This sample has around 53,000 clones; roughly 86% occur once, and the top ten carry 5.6%. The chain links TRBV4-1 to TRBJ2-6; a weak D match, TRBD1 (6 bases). Input material: PBMCs. The sequence derives from a human donor in good health. Some clones in this sample may be carry-over from other donors' samples. CDR3 loop: CASSPSGQISSGANVLTF. CDR3 coding DNA: TGCGCCAGCAGCCCCTCCGGACAGATTAGCTCTGGGGCCAACGTCCTGACTTTC.